This T cell receptor beta chain was captured by sequencing in a study of regulatory T cells in long-lasting Graves disease. Investigators prepared the TCR beta libraries by applying iRepertoire HTBI primers and Arm-PCR of CDR3 regions. One entry per CDR3 protein, called by TCRdb with MiXCR from the multiplex PCR reads. This sample has 350,000 to 400,000 distinct CDR3 sequences, with 15% to 18% found just once. CDR3 length: 15 amino acids. CDR1 SGHRS and CDR2 YFSETQ come from the germline V gene. With 2 bases removed from V and 0 bases from J, the gap between germline ends came to 9 bases. This clonotype was seen repeatedly, ten times or more. Time point described: newly diagnosed GD, antithyroid drugs for less than 3 months. RNA isolated from PBMCs was used to make the TCR library.

The material was peripheral blood mononuclear cells (PBMCs), obtained at new diagnosis, from a patient treated with antithyroid drugs. This sequence originates from a female donor with Graves disease. The chain carries TRBV5-1 and TRBJ2-1; D gene unclear. The CDR3 loop reads CASSFSSLSYNEQFF. CDR3 bases: TGCGCCAGCAGCTTCAGCAGCCTCTCCTACAATGAGCAGTTCTTC.